These 10 T cell receptor beta chains were sequenced from one sample in a study of blood T cell repertoires in COVID-19. Sequencing was performed with immunoSEQ multiplex PCR; in TCRdb, only in-frame clones are kept and a portion is missing. Seen here are just under 65,000 clones, about 80% observed once, and the top ten hold roughly 47%. Sequencing used peripheral blood. These receptor sequences come from a woman at least 80 years old with acute or convalescent COVID-19.

The chain links TRBV11-2 to TRBJ2-1; 11 bases are shared with TRBD2. Germline values: CDR1 SGHAT, CDR2 FQNNGV. The CDR3 totals 16 residues. Losses at the gene ends were 3 bases for V and 7 bases for J; bases not matched to a gene: 8. CDR3 sequence: CASSLSSGRAWNEQFF. The CDR3 bases are TGTGCCAGCAGCTTGAGTAGCGGGAGGGCTTGGAATGAGCAGTTCTTC.

The chain carries TRBV9 and TRBJ1-2, with 8 bases that match TRBD1. V was clipped by 3 bases and J by 4 bases; unmatched bases: 8. This CDR3 has 15 residues. The germline V gene encodes CDR1 SGDLS and CDR2 YYNGEE. DNA of the CDR3: TGTGCCAGCAGCGGGCGGACAGGGTTTGGCTATGGCTACACCTTC. This encodes CASSGRTGFGYGYTF.

The chain links TRBV7-6 to TRBJ1-1, with D possibly matching TRBD1 (5 bases). CDR3 size: 11 residues. The V end lost 2 bases, the J end lost 10 bases, and 8 bases lay between the germline ends. Germline values: CDR1 SGHVS, CDR2 FNYEAQ. Here the CDR3 reads CASSLTDRAFF. CDR3 coding DNA: TGTGCCAGCAGCTTAACTGACAGAGCTTTCTTT.

The rearrangement joins TRBV29-1 to TRBJ1-2; TRBD1 matches 8 bases. This CDR3 comprises 16 residues. Losses at the gene ends were 2 bases for V and 4 bases for J; bases not matched to a gene: 12. The germline gives CDR1 SQVTM, CDR2 ANQGSEA. Here the CDR3 DNA reads TGCAGCGTTGAACAGGGGGCCAGACCAGAATTCTATGGCTACACCTTC. This translates into CSVEQGARPEFYGYTF.

This sequence joins TRBV28 and TRBJ1-5, with D hard to call. Trimming stripped 3 bases from V and 2 bases from J, with 11 bases between. This CDR3 contains 15 residues. Germline CDR1 is MDHEN and CDR2 is SYDVKM. CDR3 sequence: CASSFGGYGNQPQHF. Written as DNA, the CDR3 is TGTGCCAGCAGTTTTGGAGGGTATGGCAATCAGCCCCAGCATTTT.

This clone was found a few times. The genes are TRBV30 and TRBJ2-3, with TRBD2 matching 10 bases. The V gene end was trimmed by 3 bases and the J gene end by 1 base; junction bases not matched to a gene: 4. CDR1 and CDR2 (germline): GTSNPN, SVGIG (reference sequence). The CDR3 is 15 residues long. CDR3 sequence: CAWRPSGSGTDTQYF. In nucleotides, the CDR3 is TGTGCCTGGAGACCTAGCGGGAGTGGCACAGATACGCAGTATTTT. The variable domain in full, completed from reference TRBV30 and TRBJ2-3, reads SQTIHQWPATLVQPVGSPLSLECTVEGTSNPNLYWYRQAAGRGLQLLFYSVGIGQISSEVPQNLSASRPQDRQFILSSKKLLLSDSGFYLCAWRPSGSGTDTQYFGPGTRLTVL.

The V call is TRBV5-1, the J call TRBJ2-2, with 10 positions matching TRBD2. Germline lookup yields CDR1 SGHRS and CDR2 YFSETQ. V dropped 7 bases and J dropped 4; count of bases not matched to a gene: 10. This CDR3 is 16 amino acids long. The CDR3 nucleotides read TGCGCCAGCGCCCTTAGGGGACTAGCGAGCACCGGGGAGCTGTTTTTT. Its translation: CASALRGLASTGELFF.

V usage is TRBV5-4 and J usage is TRBJ2-1, with D possibly matching TRBD2 (6 bases). CDR1 and CDR2 (germline): SGHNT, YYREEE (reference sequence). CDR3 length: 11 residues. Between the trimmed V and J ends, which lost 3 bases and 12 bases, there was a span of 10 bases. In DNA form, the CDR3 reads TGTGCCAGCAGCTCCGGGACTGTGCAGTTCTTC. Translation gives CASSSGTVQFF.

The chain recombines TRBV27 with TRBJ2-2, with 9 bases identical to TRBD1. Trimming took 7 bases from V and 0 from J; bases not matched to a gene: 9. CDR1 and CDR2 (germline): MNHEY, SMNVEV (reference sequence). The CDR3 contains 17 residues. CDR3 bases: TGTGCCAGCACCCCCCTCGGGACAGGGACGAACACCGGGGAGCTGTTTTTT. It encodes CASTPLGTGTNTGELFF.

This clone was seen only a few times. This chain joins TRBV28 and TRBJ1-2; no reliable D call. CDR3 length: 13 residues. CDR1 is MDHEN and CDR2 is SYDVKM in the germline V gene. With 6 bases removed from V and 4 bases from J, the gap between germline ends came to 12 bases. CDR3 in DNA: TGTGCCAGCAGGGATACAGCCGTCTATGGCTACACCTTC. Translation gives CASRDTAVYGYTF.